This T cell receptor beta chain was recovered during a study of OX40 agonist ivuxolimab in advanced cancers. Overall study findings and caveats: At doses 0.1 to 3.0 mg/kg, CD4+ and CD8+ clones expanded. CD8+ T cells averaged more expanded clones than CD4+.

Some clones are missing from TCRdb's copy, which holds only in-frame ones; the method was immunoSEQ multiplex PCR. The sample has about 58,000 clones, over 80% seen once; the top ten hold about 3%. Notes on this clone: Its target is unknown.

Source: CD4+ or CD8+ T cells sorted from blood, taken in a trial of the OX40 agonist ivuxolimab. This receptor was taken from an adult with an advanced solid tumor such as melanoma, head and neck, liver or kidney cancer.

The CDR3: CASSLSGTSGNTIYF. CDR3 nucleotides: TGTGCCAGCAGCCTTTCTGGGACCTCTGGAAACACCATATATTTT. This chain links TRBV7-6 with TRBJ1-3; D may be TRBD1 (5 bases). Germline values: CDR1 SGHVS, CDR2 FNYEAQ. The CDR3 is 15 amino acids. Trimming left V 5 bases short and J 0 bases short, with 11 bases between.